This T cell receptor (beta chain) was captured in a study of immune evolution from preneoplasia to lung adenocarcinoma. The CDR3 sequence is 16 residues long. Trimming took off 2 bases at V and 1 base at J, with 14 bases between the two ends. Germline assignment: CDR1 LGHNT and CDR2 FRNRAP. Produced via immunoSEQ multiplex PCR; TCRdb's table is partial and in-frame only. The data hold thousands of clones, with 85% observed a single time. Sequenced input: FFPE invasive lung adenocarcinoma tissue. The sequence derives from a person aged 45-60 years with lung adenocarcinoma. The chain links TRBV12-5 to TRBJ1-1; D call uncertain. CDR3 residues: CASGLPYPTENTEAFF. CDR3 nucleotides: TGTGCTAGTGGTTTGCCCTACCCGACGGAGAACACTGAAGCTTTCTTT.